The 8 T cell receptor beta chains given below trace back to one sample, sequenced in a study of blood T cell repertoires in COVID-19. Some clones are missing from TCRdb's copy, which holds only in-frame ones; the method was immunoSEQ multiplex PCR. The sample consists of 40,000 to 60,000 clones, about nine tenths of them appearing once. The source material was peripheral blood. The receptors were gathered from a woman at least 80 years old with COVID-19, enrolled during active disease.

This clone came up a few times. The chain has TRBV19 and TRBJ1-5, with 7 bases aligning to TRBD1. Losses at the gene ends were 4 bases for V and 0 bases for J; bases not matched to a gene: 3. The CDR3 spans 15 residues. The germline gives CDR1 LNHDA, CDR2 SQIVND (reference sequence). As DNA, the CDR3 is TGTGCCAGTAGTAGGGGACAGTCTAGCAATCAGCCCCAGCATTTT. It is translated as CASSRGQSSNQPQHF.

This clone came up a few times. V is TRBV5-1 and J is TRBJ1-1, with D possibly being TRBD1 (6 bases). V was trimmed by 0 bases and J by 2 bases, leaving 11 bases between them. This CDR3 has 15 residues. CDR1 and CDR2 from the germline V gene are SGHRS and YFSETQ. The CDR3 protein is CASSLGQGKNTEAFF. CDR3 bases: TGCGCCAGCAGCTTGGGGCAGGGGAAAAACACTGAAGCTTTCTTT.

The chain uses TRBV7-3 and TRBJ2-3; TRBD2 is a possible D gene (5 bases). The CDR3 has 16 residues. V was cut by 5 bases and J by 4 bases, with 19 bases left in between. Germline V gene lookup returns CDR1 SGHTA and CDR2 FQGTGA. This chain's CDR3 is CASSPAGASSSDTQYF. The CDR3, as DNA: TGTGCCAGCAGCCCCGCGGGCGCGTCAAGCTCAGATACGCAGTATTTT.

The chain employs TRBV19 and TRBJ1-2; 8 nucleotides agree with TRBD1. The CDR3 runs to 14 residues. V dropped 1 base and J dropped 4; count of bases not matched to a gene: 2. Germline V gene lookup returns CDR1 LNHDA and CDR2 SQIVND (reference sequence). The chain's CDR3 is CASSIGTGGYGYTF. Here the CDR3 DNA reads TGTGCCAGTAGTATAGGTACAGGGGGCTATGGCTACACCTTC. Full variable domain (remainder filled in from reference TRBV19 and TRBJ1-2): DGGITQSPKYLFRKEGQNVTLSCEQNLNHDAMYWYRQDPGQGLRLIYYSQIVNDFQKGDIAEGYSVSREKKESFPLTVTSAQKNPTAFYLCASSIGTGGYGYTFGSGTRLTVV.

This chain links TRBV7-9 with TRBJ2-3; 8 bases are a match to TRBD1. The CDR3 has 17 residues. The junction had 16 bases not matched to a gene; V was cut back by 6 bases and J by 5 bases. CDR1 is SEHNR and CDR2 is FQNEAQ in the germline V gene (reference sequence). The CDR3 here is CASSPTTGGRRRDTQYF. The CDR3 DNA is TGTGCCAGCAGTCCGACTACAGGGGGGCGAAGGCGAGATACGCAGTATTTT.

This chain links TRBV7-2 with TRBJ1-6; 7 nucleotides align to TRBD1. Trimming cost V 2 bases and J 8 bases; bases outside gene matches: 6. The CDR3 loop spans 15 amino acids. CDR1 SGHTA and CDR2 FQGNSA come from the germline V gene. DNA of the CDR3: TGTGCCAGCAGCTTACGGACAGGTAGAGATTCACCCCTCCACTTT. It specifies CASSLRTGRDSPLHF.

The chain is built from TRBV6-5 and TRBJ2-1; 10 bases match TRBD1. V gave up 7 bases and J gave up 4 bases; unmatched junction bases: 4. The CDR3 is 14 residues long. The germline V gene encodes CDR1 MNHEY and CDR2 SVGAGI. For the CDR3, the DNA is TGTGCCAGCACGCGGGACAGGGGATACAATGAGCAGTTCTTC. Translation gives CASTRDRGYNEQFF.

This chain uses TRBV7-2 with TRBJ2-2, with a tentative D call TRBD2 (5 bases). Germline-derived CDR1 and CDR2 are SGHTA and FQGNSA. V lost 5 bases, J lost 4 bases, and 17 bases lay in between. This CDR3 has 16 residues. The CDR3, as DNA: TGTGCCAGCAGCCCCGGACTCAGAATTAGCACCGGGGAGCTGTTTTTT. Its translation is CASSPGLRISTGELFF.